Following are 5 T cell receptor beta chains from one sample sequenced in a study of blood T cell repertoires in COVID-19. The method was immunoSEQ multiplex PCR; TCRdb's version includes in-frame clones alone and lacks a portion of them. This sample has more than 80,000 clones, with 70% to 90% found just once. Sequencing was done on a sample of peripheral blood. The source is a man aged 40-49 years with acute or convalescent COVID-19.

This clone showed up just a few times. The rearrangement links TRBV30 to TRBJ1-5, with TRBD1 matching 7 bases. Germline lookup yields CDR1 GTSNPN and CDR2 SVGIG (reference sequence). V dropped 3 bases and J dropped 1; count of bases not matched to a gene: 6. This CDR3 contains 15 residues. The CDR3 protein is CAWSADRESNQPQHF. CDR3 nucleotide sequence: TGTGCCTGGAGCGCCGACAGGGAAAGCAATCAGCCCCAGCATTTT.

The count of this clone is one. An end of the junction does not agree with germline; a read error may underlie this. The chain links TRBV7-2 to TRBJ1-5, with 8 bases lining up with TRBD1. The CDR3 covers 16 residues. CDR1 is SGHTA, CDR2 FQGNSA, per germline. The CDR3 sequence is CAGSSIQGDSNQPQHF. The CDR3 bases are TGTGCCGGCAGCTCCATACAGGGGGACAGCAATCAGCCCCAGCATTTT.

The rearrangement joins TRBV4-2 to TRBJ1-5; possible D gene TRBD1, 5 bases. Looked up from germline, CDR1 is LGHNA and CDR2 is YNFKEQ. The germline V and J ends were trimmed by 0 bases and 1 base, with 10 bases remaining between them. The CDR3 runs 16 residues. CDR3 region: CASSQEGGGSNQPQHF. CDR3 bases: TGTGCCAGCAGCCAAGAGGGGGGGGGAAGCAATCAGCCCCAGCATTTT.

This clone appeared a single time. The rearrangement joins TRBV5-1 to TRBJ1-1; a weak D match, TRBD1 (5 bases). From germline, CDR1 is SGHRS and CDR2 YFSETQ. Trimming cost V 0 bases and J 1 base, with 10 bases left between them. The length of the CDR3 is 15 residues. The CDR3 reads CASSLAGRGNTEAFF. CDR3 nucleotides: TGCGCCAGCAGCTTGGCCGGGAGGGGGAACACTGAAGCTTTCTTT.

The CDR3 DNA is TGTGCCAGTGCCGCGGGGGTAGAAGGAACAGATACGCAGTATTTT. Translated: CASAAGVEGTDTQYF. The rearrangement links TRBV5-4 to TRBJ2-3, with 7 bases identical to TRBD2. CDR3 size: 15 residues. CDR1 is SGHNT and CDR2 is YYREEE in the germline V gene (reference sequence). The V and J ends lost 8 bases and 3 bases, in that order; junction bases with no gene match: 12. The variable domain in full, completed from reference TRBV5-4 and TRBJ2-3, reads ETGVTQSPTHLIKTRGQQVTLRCSSQSGHNTVSWYQQALGQGPQFIFQYYREEENGRGNFPPRFSGLQFPNYSSELNVNALELDDSALYLCASAAGVEGTDTQYFGPGTRLTVL.